These 18 T cell receptor beta chains originate from one sample sequenced in a study of T cells after yellow fever vaccination. TCRdb used MiXCR to reprocess the 5' RACE reads, holding one entry per CDR3 protein. Among 250,000 to 400,000 distinct CDR3 sequences listed, approximately 4% were seen once. Sequencing used PBMCs, obtained 15 days after the yellow fever booster vaccination. These receptors all stem from a man aged 18-30 years who received the YFV17D yellow fever vaccine.

This clonotype was observed a handful of times. The gene calls are TRBV20-1 and TRBJ1-2, with TRBD1 identical over 8 bases. Germline loops: CDR1 DFQATT, CDR2 SNEGSKA (reference sequence). The trim removed 1 base at V and 7 bases at J, leaving 8 bases unmatched. The CDR3 totals 14 residues. CDR3 in amino acids: CSARVVQGVGGYTF. For the CDR3, the DNA is TGCAGTGCTAGAGTCGTACAGGGGGTGGGTGGCTACACCTTC.

The CDR3 DNA follows: TGTGCCAGCAGTTTAGCCGGGACAGGATTCTACGAGCAGTACTTC. Translated, it gives CASSLAGTGFYEQYF. The V call is TRBV12-3 or TRBV12-4, the J call TRBJ2-7, with 8 positions matching TRBD1. CDR3 size: 15 residues. The ends lost 0 bases at V and 3 bases at J; junction bases unmatched: 4.

This clonotype has at least ten counts. The chain has TRBV7-2 and TRBJ2-5; D ambiguous. Germline V gene lookup returns CDR1 SGHTA and CDR2 FQGNSA. This CDR3 has 13 amino acids. The ends were cut back, 1 base at V and 5 bases at J, with 8 bases in the middle. CDR3 bases: TGTGCCAGCAGCTTAGGACACTTTGAGACCCAGTACTTC. Translated, it gives CASSLGHFETQYF.

This clonotype was detected a few times. V is TRBV3-1 and J is TRBJ2-7; TRBD2 matches 11 bases. The germline V gene has CDR1 LGHDT and CDR2 YNNKEL (reference sequence). The CDR3 totals 15 residues. The V segment lost 5 bases and the J segment 0 bases; nucleotides outside the gene matches: 3. The CDR3: CASSTGTSGSYEQYF. The CDR3 DNA reads as TGTGCCAGCAGCACCGGGACTAGCGGCTCCTACGAGCAGTACTTC.

This clonotype occurred many times. The V gene is TRBV10-3, the J gene TRBJ2-1, with D perhaps being TRBD1 or TRBD2 (6 bases each). CDR1 is ENHRY and CDR2 is SYGVKD in the germline V gene. The CDR3 runs to 17 residues. Trimming pared 2 bases from V and 1 base from J, leaving 15 bases between. CDR3 protein: CAISEEGGGDSYNEQFF. The CDR3 nucleotides are TGTGCCATCAGTGAGGAGGGGGGAGGTGATTCCTACAATGAGCAGTTCTTC.

The J gene is TRBJ2-5, the V gene TRBV3-1, with 7 bases fitting TRBD1. V shed 2 bases and J 2 bases; nucleotides not matched to a gene: 5. The CDR3 contains 15 residues. In germline, CDR1 is LGHDT, CDR2 YNNKEL (reference sequence). For the CDR3, the DNA is TGTGCCAGCAGCCAAACCGGGACAGCTCAAGAGACCCAGTACTTC. This sequence encodes CASSQTGTAQETQYF.

This clonotype was seen more than once but under ten times. This chain connects TRBV6-1 to TRBJ2-1; perhaps D is TRBD1 or TRBD2 (5 bases each). The germline gives CDR1 MNHNS, CDR2 SASEGT. CDR3 length: 14 amino acids. Trimming cost V 2 bases and J 6 bases, with 11 bases left between them. CDR3 coding DNA: TGTGCCAGCAGTGAAATCGGGGCCCGCAATGAGCAGTTCTTC. This sequence encodes CASSEIGARNEQFF.

This clonotype appeared a few times. V gene TRBV20-1 combines with J gene TRBJ2-7, with 9 bases that match TRBD2. CDR3 size: 15 residues. Unmatched junction bases numbered 10, after V lost 3 bases and J lost 4 bases. In germline, CDR1 is DFQATT, CDR2 SNEGSKA (reference sequence). CDR3 nucleotides: TGCAGTGCTAGTGGTAGCGGGGGCTTCCTTTACGAGCAGTACTTC. Protein: CSASGSGGFLYEQYF.

This clonotype was picked up many times. The chain employs TRBV12-3 or TRBV12-4 and TRBJ1-3; TRBD1 is a possible D gene (5 bases). Trimming shortened V by 6 bases and J by 1 base, and 16 bases separated the two germline ends. The CDR3 runs 16 residues. CDR3: CASREGLWSSGNTIYF. In DNA, the CDR3 is TGTGCCAGCAGAGAGGGGTTATGGTCATCTGGAAACACCATATATTTT.

The chain has TRBV18 and TRBJ2-7, with TRBD1 as a possible D gene (5 bases). V shed 3 bases and J shed 3 bases, with 6 bases lying between them. CDR3 length: 12 residues. CDR1 and CDR2 from the germline V gene are KGHSH and LQKENI. This CDR3 is CASSPTDYEQYF. DNA for the CDR3: TGTGCCAGCTCACCGACAGACTACGAGCAGTACTTC.

V usage is TRBV25-1 and J usage is TRBJ1-5; the D gene is possibly TRBD1 (6 bases). Germline-derived CDR1 and CDR2 are MGHDK and SYGVNS. The CDR3 covers 14 residues. V lost 3 bases to trimming and J lost 3 bases, with 9 bases between them. The CDR3 here is CASSDGQNNQPQHF. In DNA form, the CDR3 reads TGTGCCAGCAGTGACGGACAGAACAATCAGCCCCAGCATTTT.

This clonotype came up many times. The chain combines TRBV5-6 with TRBJ1-1; tentatively, D is TRBD1 (5 bases). Between the trimmed V and J ends, which lost 4 bases and 8 bases, there was a span of 24 bases. The CDR3 runs to 16 residues. Germline CDR1 is SGHDT and CDR2 is YYEEEE. This CDR3 reads CASSPWPAGQTFEAFF. The CDR3 nucleotides are TGTGCCAGCAGCCCTTGGCCGGCAGGGCAGACTTTCGAAGCTTTCTTT.

This clonotype was found many times. The chain employs TRBV28 and TRBJ2-1; 12 nucleotides match TRBD1. J gave up 7 bases and V 6 bases, and 4 bases lay outside the gene matches. The germline V gene encodes CDR1 MDHEN and CDR2 SYDVKM. This CDR3 contains 14 residues. CDR3 nucleotides: TGTGCCAGCAGGGGACAGGGGGCGCCTAATGAGCAGTTCTTC. Encoded protein: CASRGQGAPNEQFF. The whole variable domain, remainder taken from reference TRBV28 and TRBJ2-1, is DVKVTQSSRYLVKRTGEKVFLECVQDMDHENMFWYRQDPGLGLRLIYFSYDVKMKEKGDIPEGYSVSREKKERFSLILESASTNQTSMYLCASRGQGAPNEQFFGPGTRLTVL.

In this sample, this clonotype turned up a few times. The rearrangement links TRBV6-6 to TRBJ1-5, with a weak D call TRBD1 (5 bases). Per germline, CDR1 MNHNY and CDR2 SVGAGI (reference sequence). The V and J ends lost 2 bases and 5 bases respectively, with 13 bases between them. The CDR3 extends over 15 amino acids. CDR3 residues: CASSYRGGSHQPQHF. The CDR3 nucleotides are TGTGCCAGCAGTTACCGGGGGGGGTCCCATCAGCCCCAGCATTTT.

This clonotype was observed many times. The rearrangement uses TRBV4-3 and TRBJ2-7, with D possibly being TRBD1 (5 bases). The germline V and J ends were trimmed by 0 bases and 2 bases, with 17 bases remaining between them. Germline lookup yields CDR1 LGHNA and CDR2 YSLEER. The CDR3 covers 17 residues. The CDR3 protein is CASSQDLVGALTYEQYF. CDR3 sequence (DNA): TGCGCCAGCAGCCAAGACCTGGTAGGGGCGTTAACCTACGAGCAGTACTTC.

This clonotype showed up many times. The chain has TRBV4-1 and TRBJ2-5; 13 nucleotides match TRBD2. Germline assignment: CDR1 MGHRA and CDR2 YSYEKL. The junction had 0 bases not matched to a gene; V was cut back by 1 base and J by 1 base. The CDR3 sequence is 16 residues long. The CDR3 DNA sequence: TGCGCCAGCAGCCAAGGGACTAGCGGGAGCCAAGAGACCCAGTACTTC. It yields the protein CASSQGTSGSQETQYF.

This clonotype was seen many times. The genes are TRBV7-2 and TRBJ2-5; D is perhaps TRBD1 (5 bases). Germline CDR1 is SGHTA and CDR2 is FQGNSA. The CDR3 loop spans 13 amino acids. Trimming took 3 bases from V and 3 from J, leaving 8 bases between them. The CDR3 reads CASSFQGKETQYF. For the CDR3, the DNA is TGTGCCAGCAGCTTCCAGGGTAAAGAGACCCAGTACTTC.

Many counts were recorded for this clonotype. The J gene is TRBJ2-5, the V gene TRBV7-2, with 8 nucleotides matching TRBD1. V lost 5 bases and J lost 5; bases outside the gene matches: 13. Germline V gene lookup returns CDR1 SGHTA and CDR2 FQGNSA. The CDR3 runs 16 residues. The CDR3 DNA follows: TGTGCCAGCAGCCCTATCGGACAGGGATTATGGGAGACCCAGTACTTC. Amino acids: CASSPIGQGLWETQYF.